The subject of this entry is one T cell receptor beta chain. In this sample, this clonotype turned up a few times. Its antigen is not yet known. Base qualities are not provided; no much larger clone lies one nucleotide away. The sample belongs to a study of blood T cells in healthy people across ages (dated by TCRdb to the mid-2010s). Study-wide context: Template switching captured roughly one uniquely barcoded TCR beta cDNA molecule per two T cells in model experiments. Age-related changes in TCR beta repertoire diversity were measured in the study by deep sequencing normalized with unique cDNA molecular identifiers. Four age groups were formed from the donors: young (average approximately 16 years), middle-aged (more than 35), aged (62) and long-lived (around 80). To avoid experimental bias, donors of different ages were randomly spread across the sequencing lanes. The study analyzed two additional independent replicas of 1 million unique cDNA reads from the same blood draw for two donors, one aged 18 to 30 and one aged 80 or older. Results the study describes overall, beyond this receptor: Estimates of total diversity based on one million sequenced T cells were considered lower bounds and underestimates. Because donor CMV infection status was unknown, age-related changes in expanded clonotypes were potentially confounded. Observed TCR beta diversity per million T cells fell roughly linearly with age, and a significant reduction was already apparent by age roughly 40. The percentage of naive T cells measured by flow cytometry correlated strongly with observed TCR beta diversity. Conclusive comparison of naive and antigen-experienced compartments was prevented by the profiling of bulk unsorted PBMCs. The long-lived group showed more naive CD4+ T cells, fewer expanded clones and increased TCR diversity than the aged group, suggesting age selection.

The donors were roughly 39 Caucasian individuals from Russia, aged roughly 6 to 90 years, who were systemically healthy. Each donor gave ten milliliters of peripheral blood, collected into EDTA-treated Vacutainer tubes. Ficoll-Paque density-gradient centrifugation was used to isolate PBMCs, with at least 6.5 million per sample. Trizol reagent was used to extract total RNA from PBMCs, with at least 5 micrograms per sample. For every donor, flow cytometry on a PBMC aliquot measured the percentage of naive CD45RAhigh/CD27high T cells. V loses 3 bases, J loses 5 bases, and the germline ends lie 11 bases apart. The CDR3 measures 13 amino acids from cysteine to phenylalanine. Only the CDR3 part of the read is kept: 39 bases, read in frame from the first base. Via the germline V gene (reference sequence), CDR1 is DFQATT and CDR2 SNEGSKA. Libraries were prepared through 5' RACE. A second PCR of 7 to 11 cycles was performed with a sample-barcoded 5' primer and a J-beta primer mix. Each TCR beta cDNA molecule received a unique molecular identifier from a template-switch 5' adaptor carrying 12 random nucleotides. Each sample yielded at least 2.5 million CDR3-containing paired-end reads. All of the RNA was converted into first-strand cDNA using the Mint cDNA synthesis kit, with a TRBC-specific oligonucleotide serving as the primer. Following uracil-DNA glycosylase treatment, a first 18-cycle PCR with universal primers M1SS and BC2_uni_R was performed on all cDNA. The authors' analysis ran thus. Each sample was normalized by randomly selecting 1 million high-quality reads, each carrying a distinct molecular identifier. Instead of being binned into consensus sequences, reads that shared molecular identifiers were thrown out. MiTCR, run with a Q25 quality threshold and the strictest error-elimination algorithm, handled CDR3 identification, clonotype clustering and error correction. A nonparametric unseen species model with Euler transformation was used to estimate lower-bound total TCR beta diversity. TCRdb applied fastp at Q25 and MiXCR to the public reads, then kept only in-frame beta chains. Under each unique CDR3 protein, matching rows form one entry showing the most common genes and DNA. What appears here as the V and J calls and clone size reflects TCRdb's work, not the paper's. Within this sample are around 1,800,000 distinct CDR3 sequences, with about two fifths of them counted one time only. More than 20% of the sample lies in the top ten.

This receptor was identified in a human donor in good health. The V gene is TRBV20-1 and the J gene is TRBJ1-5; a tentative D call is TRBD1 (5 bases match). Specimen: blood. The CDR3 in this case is CSARRQGHQPQHF. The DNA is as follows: TGCAGTGCTAGGCGGCAGGGCCATCAGCCCCAGCATTTT.